This T cell receptor (beta chain) was captured in a study of CXCR3-negative and CXCR3-positive naive CD8 T cells. Study in general: Sequencing yielded 140 million or so TRB reads, roughly 1.5 +/- 0.3 million per library.

This CDR3 has 17 amino acids. The germline CDR1 and CDR2 sequences are SQVTM and ANQGSEA. A word on this clonotype: Its antigen remains unidentified.

Whole-study results and caveats: More hydrophobic TRB CDR3s were found in CXCR3-positive naive cells than in CXCR3-negative naive cells. Cryopreserved PBMCs had partly decreased CXCR3 expression; fresh PBMCs were used in most assays.

The method, 5' RACE with UMI labels, was used to prepare the TRB cDNA libraries. TCRdb reprocessed the 5' RACE reads, keeping one entry per CDR3 protein, no DNA. The record lists approximately 5,000 distinct CDR3 sequences, of which the ten most abundant hold less than 2.5%. Material for sequencing was naive CXCR3+ CD8+ T cells from blood. The subset here: CD45RO-CCR7+CD27+CD95- naive CD8+ T cells expressing CXCR3 (TNR3+). The chain combines TRBV29-1 with TRBJ2-7; the D call from TCRdb, TRBD2, cannot be confirmed without DNA. The TCR comes from a human donor in good health. Some clones in this sample may be carry-over from other donors' samples. The chain's CDR3 is CSVETSSGGKAAYEQYF.